The rows below give T cell receptor beta chains drawn from one sample of a study of CD8 T cells in Susac syndrome. Using its own MiXCR run on the immunoSEQ multiplex PCR reads, TCRdb lists one record per CDR3 protein. The sample consists of roughly 200,000 distinct CDR3 sequences, over 90% of them appearing once. The sequenced sample consisted of CD4+ T cells from PBMCs. These receptor sequences come from a human donor with Susac syndrome. The CDR3 runs from the conserved cysteine through the conserved F or W. D genes are given only for firm matches. The listing skips clone size in some rows; elsewhere it reads once, few, many or a size class.

j_call clone_size d_call v_call cdr3_aa cdr3_nt
TRBJ1-5 . TRBD1 TRBV28 CASRERTGVIQPQHF TGTGCCAGCAGAGAAAGGACAGGGGTTATCCAGCCCCAGCATTTT
TRBJ1-1 few . TRBV19 CASSGISAFF TGTGCCAGTAGTGGTATATCAGCTTTCTTT
TRBJ1-1 . . TRBV20-1 CSASYGPRDTEAFF TGCAGTGCTAGCTACGGGCCGCGGGACACTGAAGCTTTCTTT
TRBJ2-3 . TRBD2 TRBV20-1 CSAAGLATPQADTQYF TGCAGTGCTGCGGGACTAGCGACCCCGCAAGCAGATACGCAGTATTTT
TRBJ2-7 . . TRBV9 CASSEWDNSYEQYF TGTGCCAGCAGTGAATGGGACAACTCCTACGAGCAGTACTTC
TRBJ2-2 . . TRBV5-1 CASSQSHESGRAGELFF TGCGCCAGCAGCCAGTCGCATGAGTCAGGGCGAGCCGGGGAGCTGTTTTTT
TRBJ2-5 . TRBD1 TRBV14 CASSPGQHQETQYF TGTGCCAGCAGCCCGGGACAGCACCAAGAGACCCAGTACTTC
TRBJ1-6 few . TRBV7-9 CASSLGANSPLHF TGTGCCAGCAGCTTAGGTGCTAATTCACCCCTCCACTTT
TRBJ2-7 . . TRBV12-3/TRBV12-4 CASRFSTSSDEQYF TGTGCCAGCAGGTTCTCGACCAGTTCCGACGAGCAGTACTTC
TRBJ2-5 . . TRBV3-1 CASSQVVGGPETQYF TGTGCCAGCAGCCAAGTCGTCGGAGGCCCCGAGACCCAGTACTTC
TRBJ2-7 . TRBD2 TRBV27 CASRGLAGEGEQYF TGTGCCAGCAGGGGGCTAGCGGGAGAGGGCGAGCAGTACTTC
TRBJ2-5 . TRBD2 TRBV27 CASSLSAGGPETQYF TGTGCCAGCAGTTTATCAGCGGGAGGGCCCGAGACCCAGTACTTC
TRBJ2-7 . TRBD1 TRBV20-1 CSAPGTGVYEQYF TGCAGTGCTCCCGGGACAGGGGTCTACGAGCAGTACTTC
TRBJ2-3 once TRBD2 TRBV3-1 CASSPRTSGRELDTQYF TGTGCCAGCAGCCCTCGGACTAGCGGGAGAGAATTAGATACGCAGTATTTT
TRBJ2-5 few . TRBV29-1 CSVVLARETQYF TGCAGTGTTGTTTTAGCTAGAGAGACCCAGTACTTC
TRBJ2-7 . . TRBV18 CASSLGQVNTFEQYF TGTGCCAGCTCACTGGGCCAGGTCAATACGTTCGAGCAGTACTTC